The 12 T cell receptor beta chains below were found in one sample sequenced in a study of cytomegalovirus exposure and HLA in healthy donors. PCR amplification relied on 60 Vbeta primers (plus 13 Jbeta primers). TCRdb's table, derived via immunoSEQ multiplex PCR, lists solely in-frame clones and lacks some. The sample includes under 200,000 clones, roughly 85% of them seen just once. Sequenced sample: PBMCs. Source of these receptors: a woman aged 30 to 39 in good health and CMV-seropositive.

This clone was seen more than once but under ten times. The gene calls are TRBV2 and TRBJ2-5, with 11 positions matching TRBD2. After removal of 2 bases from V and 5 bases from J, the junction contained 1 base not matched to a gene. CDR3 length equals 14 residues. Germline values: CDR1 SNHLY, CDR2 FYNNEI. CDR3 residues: CASSEIAGGETQYF. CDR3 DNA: TGTGCCAGCAGTGAAATAGCGGGAGGGGAGACCCAGTACTTC.

CDR3 bases: TGTGCCAGCTCACCATGGGAGGCAGCGAACGAGCAGTACTTC. It codes for CASSPWEAANEQYF. The chain has TRBV18 and TRBJ2-7, with a tentative D call TRBD2 (6 bases). The CDR3 loop spans 14 amino acids. CDR1 and CDR2 from the germline V gene are KGHSH and LQKENI. V was trimmed by 2 bases and J by 5 bases, leaving 13 bases between them.

The CDR3 loop is CASSMTGAPYGYTF. The CDR3 coding sequence is TGTGCCAGCAGCATGACAGGGGCGCCCTATGGCTACACCTTC. This chain uses TRBV2 with TRBJ1-2, with 8 bases aligning to TRBD1. Trimming took 6 bases from V and 4 from J; bases not matched to a gene: 7. The V gene's germline CDR1 is SNHLY and CDR2 FYNNEI. This CDR3 region has 14 residues. The full variable domain, in which reference TRBV2 and TRBJ1-2 provide the parts outside the CDR3, is EPEVTQTPSHQVTQMGQEVILRCVPISNHLYFYWYRQILGQKVEFLVSFYNNEISEKSEIFDDQFSVERPDGSNFTLKIRSTKLEDSAMYFCASSMTGAPYGYTFGSGTRLTVV.

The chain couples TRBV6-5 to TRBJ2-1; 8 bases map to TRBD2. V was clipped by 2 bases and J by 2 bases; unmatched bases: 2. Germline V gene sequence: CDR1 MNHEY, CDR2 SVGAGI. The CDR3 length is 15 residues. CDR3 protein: CASSYGREAYNEQFF. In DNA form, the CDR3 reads TGTGCCAGCAGTTACGGGCGGGAGGCCTACAATGAGCAGTTCTTC.

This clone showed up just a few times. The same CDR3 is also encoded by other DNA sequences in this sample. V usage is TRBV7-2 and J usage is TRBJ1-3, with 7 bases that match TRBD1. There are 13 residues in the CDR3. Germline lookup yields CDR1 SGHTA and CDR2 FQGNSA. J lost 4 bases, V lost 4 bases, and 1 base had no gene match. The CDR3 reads CASSSGQGNTIYF. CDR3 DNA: TGTGCCAGCAGCTCGGGACAGGGAAACACCATATATTTT.

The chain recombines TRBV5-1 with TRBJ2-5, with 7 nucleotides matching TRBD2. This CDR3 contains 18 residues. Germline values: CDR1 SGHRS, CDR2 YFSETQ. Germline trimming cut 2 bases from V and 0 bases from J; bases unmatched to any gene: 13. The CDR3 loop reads CASSLFPWSSGDQETQYF. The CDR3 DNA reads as TGCGCCAGCAGCTTATTTCCCTGGTCTAGCGGAGACCAAGAGACCCAGTACTTC.

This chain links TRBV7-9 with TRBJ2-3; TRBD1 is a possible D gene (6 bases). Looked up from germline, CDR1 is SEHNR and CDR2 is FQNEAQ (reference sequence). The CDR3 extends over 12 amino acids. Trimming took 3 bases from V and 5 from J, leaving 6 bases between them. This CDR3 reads CASSFRGDTQYF. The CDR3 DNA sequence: TGTGCCAGCAGCTTCAGGGGAGATACGCAGTATTTT.

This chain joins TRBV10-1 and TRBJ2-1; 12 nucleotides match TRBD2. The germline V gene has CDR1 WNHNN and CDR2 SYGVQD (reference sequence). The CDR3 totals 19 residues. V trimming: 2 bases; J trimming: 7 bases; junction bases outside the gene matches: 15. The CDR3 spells CASSENAAASGGARNEQFF. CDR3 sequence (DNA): TGCGCCAGCAGTGAGAATGCGGCGGCTAGCGGGGGGGCGAGGAATGAGCAGTTCTTC.

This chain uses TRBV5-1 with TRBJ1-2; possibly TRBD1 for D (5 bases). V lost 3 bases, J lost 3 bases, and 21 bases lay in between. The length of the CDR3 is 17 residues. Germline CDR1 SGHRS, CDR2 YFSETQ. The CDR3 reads CASSSRQREGPDYGYTF. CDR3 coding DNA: TGCGCCAGCAGCTCCCGACAGCGCGAAGGTCCTGACTATGGCTACACCTTC.

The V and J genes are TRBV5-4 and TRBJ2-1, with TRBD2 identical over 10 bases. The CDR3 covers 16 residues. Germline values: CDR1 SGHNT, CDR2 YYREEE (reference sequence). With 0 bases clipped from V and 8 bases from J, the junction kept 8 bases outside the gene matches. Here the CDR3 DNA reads TGTGCCAGCAGCTTGGTTCTAGCGGGAGATGGGGATGAGCAGTTCTTC. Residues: CASSLVLAGDGDEQFF.

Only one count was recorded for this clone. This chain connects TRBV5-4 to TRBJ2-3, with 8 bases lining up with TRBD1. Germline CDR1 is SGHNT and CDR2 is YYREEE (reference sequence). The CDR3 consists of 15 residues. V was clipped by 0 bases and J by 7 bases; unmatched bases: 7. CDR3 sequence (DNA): TGTGCCAGCAGCTTGGGGACAGGGAGTTACCATACGCAGTATTTT. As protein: CASSLGTGSYHTQYF.

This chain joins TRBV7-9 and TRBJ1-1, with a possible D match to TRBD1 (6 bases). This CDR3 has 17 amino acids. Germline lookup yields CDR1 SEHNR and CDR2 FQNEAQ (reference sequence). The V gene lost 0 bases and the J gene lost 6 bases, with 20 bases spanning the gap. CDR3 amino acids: CASSLAGSGGAPPEAFF. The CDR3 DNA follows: TGTGCCAGCAGCTTAGCGGGATCGGGGGGGGCGCCGCCTGAAGCTTTCTTT.